Shown below are 26 T cell receptor beta chains from a single sample sequenced in a study of OX40 agonist ivuxolimab in advanced cancers. This table comes from immunoSEQ multiplex PCR, and its TCRdb copy is limited to in-frame clones, with some not included. This table holds tens of thousands of clones, approximately 80% found once. This specimen consisted of CD4+ or CD8+ T cells sorted from blood, obtained in a trial of the OX40 agonist ivuxolimab. The receptors here all came from an adult with an advanced solid tumor such as melanoma, head and neck, liver or kidney cancer.

The chain joins TRBV7-3 to TRBJ2-1; TRBD2 is a possible D gene (6 bases). Germline values: CDR1 SGHTA, CDR2 FQGTGA. This CDR3 is built from 14 residues. Trimming removed 0 bases from V and 10 bases from J, with 13 bases in between. CDR3 protein: CASSLTEGLGEQFF. CDR3 bases: TGTGCCAGCAGCTTAACGGAGGGACTCGGGGAGCAGTTCTTC.

The sample holds one count of this clone. The gene calls are TRBV6-5 and TRBJ1-5; D gene unclear. CDR3 length equals 12 residues. Germline CDR1 reads MNHEY; CDR2 reads SVGAGI. V lost 0 bases and J lost 6, with 3 bases in between. The CDR3 loop is CASSYSFQPQHF. CDR3 coding DNA: TGTGCCAGCAGTTACTCTTTTCAGCCCCAGCATTTT.

The rearrangement links TRBV6-6 to TRBJ1-1; possibly TRBD1 for D (5 bases). Trimming shortened V by 6 bases and J by 8 bases, and 16 bases separated the two germline ends. The germline CDR1 and CDR2 sequences are MNHNY and SVGAGI (reference sequence). This CDR3 is 13 amino acids long. CDR3 nucleotide sequence: TGTGCCAGCAGCACAAGTGTTCGGGGGGAAGCTTTCTTT. Its protein is CASSTSVRGEAFF.

This chain connects TRBV5-1 to TRBJ2-3; possibly TRBD1 for D (6 bases). Germline V lookup: CDR1 SGHRS, CDR2 YFSETQ. The CDR3 spans 15 residues. Trimming took 4 bases from V and 1 from J, leaving 13 bases between them. The CDR3 coding sequence is TGCGCCAGCAGCCACAGGGAGAGGGGCACAGATACGCAGTATTTT. Its translation is CASSHRERGTDTQYF.

The table lists this clone with a count of one. The chain carries TRBV5-6 and TRBJ1-1; D gene uncertain. V gave up 2 bases and J gave up 1 base, with 12 bases separating them. This CDR3 comprises 15 residues. The germline V gene has CDR1 SGHDT and CDR2 YYEEEE. The CDR3 reads CASSFFSGWNTEAFF. CDR3 DNA sequence: TGTGCCAGCAGCTTTTTCTCGGGGTGGAACACTGAAGCTTTCTTT. The full variable domain, with the rest looked up from reference TRBV5-6 and TRBJ1-1, is DAGVTQSPTHLIKTRGQQVTLRCSPKSGHDTVSWYQQALGQGPQFIFQYYEEEERQRGNFPDRFSGHQFPNYSSELNVNALLLGDSALYLCASSFFSGWNTEAFFGQGTRLTVV.

The chain is built from TRBV30 and TRBJ2-3, with TRBD2 matching over 15 bases. V lost 5 bases to trimming and J lost 3 bases; unmatched junction nucleotides: 0. The CDR3 runs 14 residues. From germline, CDR1 is GTSNPN and CDR2 SVGIG (reference sequence). The CDR3 sequence: CAWGLAGGTDTQYF. The CDR3 nucleotides read TGTGCCTGGGGACTAGCGGGAGGGACAGATACGCAGTATTTT. The full variable domain, rest sourced from reference TRBV30 and TRBJ2-3, is SQTIHQWPATLVQPVGSPLSLECTVEGTSNPNLYWYRQAAGRGLQLLFYSVGIGQISSEVPQNLSASRPQDRQFILSSKKLLLSDSGFYLCAWGLAGGTDTQYFGPGTRLTVL.

Turning to this clone: The sample has other DNA sequences that encode this CDR3 too. The V and J genes are TRBV18 and TRBJ2-5; D ambiguous. This CDR3 is built from 14 residues. From germline, CDR1 is KGHSH and CDR2 LQKENI. Trimming stripped 0 bases from V and 1 base from J, with 6 bases between. The CDR3 nucleotides are TGTGCCAGCTCACCACCAGGTCGCCAAGAGACCCAGTACTTC. It yields the protein CASSPPGRQETQYF.

On this clone itself: One junction end disagrees with the germline gene, perhaps due to a read error. This sequence joins TRBV7-3 and TRBJ2-3, with TRBD2 as a possible D gene (5 bases). The germline gives CDR1 SGHTA, CDR2 FQGTGA. The CDR3 extends over 16 amino acids. CDR3 residues: CTSSLMSSGSTDTQYF. For the CDR3, the DNA is TGTACCAGCAGCTTAATGTCCAGCGGTAGCACAGATACGCAGTATTTT.

The V call is TRBV21-1, the J call TRBJ2-6; TRBD1 reflects the table's D call only, with no check against the DNA. TRBV21-1 is labeled a pseudogene. The CDR3 length is 16 residues. The CDR3 DNA reads TGTGCCACCAAGCGACAGGACCCCTCTGGGGCCAACGTCCTGACTTTC. This gives the protein CATKRQDPSGANVLTF.

Concerning this clone: Germline is not matched at one junction end, which may reflect a read error. The rearrangement links TRBV11-2 to TRBJ2-5; no definite D call. This CDR3 region has 12 residues. In germline, CDR1 is SGHAT, CDR2 FQNNGV. This chain's CDR3 is CASSLGEEAQYF. Here the CDR3 DNA reads TGTGCCAGCAGCTTAGGGGAAGAGGCCCAGTACTTC.

The J gene is TRBJ2-5, the V gene TRBV29-1; D remains ambiguous. Trimming took off 6 bases at V and 5 bases at J, with 19 bases between the two ends. The length of the CDR3 is 14 residues. Germline values: CDR1 SQVTM, CDR2 ANQGSEA. CDR3 in DNA: TGCAGCGTGCATCAAGGGCCAGGTGTGGAGACCCAGTACTTC. Translating gives CSVHQGPGVETQYF.

The chain is built from TRBV9 and TRBJ2-3; 13 positions match TRBD2. The CDR3 covers 16 residues. Trimming cost V 2 bases and J 3 bases; bases outside gene matches: 3. Looked up from germline, CDR1 is SGDLS and CDR2 is YYNGEE. The chain's CDR3 is CASSVVLAGGTDTQYF. The CDR3 DNA follows: TGTGCCAGCAGCGTTGTACTAGCGGGGGGGACAGATACGCAGTATTTT.

The chain combines TRBV5-1 with TRBJ2-2; 7 bases are shared with TRBD1. CDR3 length: 15 residues. The germline V gene encodes CDR1 SGHRS and CDR2 YFSETQ. After removal of 3 bases from V and 1 base from J, the junction contained 3 bases not matched to a gene. The CDR3 is CASSYGTENTGELFF. The DNA for the CDR3 is TGCGCCAGCAGCTATGGGACAGAGAACACCGGGGAGCTGTTTTTT.

The chain joins TRBV21-1 to TRBJ2-7. TRBV21-1 is noted as a pseudogene. This CDR3 contains 13 residues. The chain's CDR3 is CASSKMSGREQYF. The CDR3 DNA is TGTGCCAGCAGCAAGATGTCGGGGCGCGAGCAGTACTTC.

This clone was seen only a few times. The rearrangement uses TRBV5-1 and TRBJ1-2, with TRBD1 identical over 7 bases. V dropped 0 bases and J dropped 7; count of bases not matched to a gene: 3. This CDR3 spans 13 amino acids. Germline CDR1 and CDR2: SGHRS and YFSETQ. Here the CDR3 DNA reads TGCGCCAGCAGCTTGGGACAGGGAAGTGGCTACACCTTC. Translated, it gives CASSLGQGSGYTF.

The V gene is TRBV15, the J gene TRBJ2-2; the D is unclear. The CDR3 is 13 amino acids. CDR1 is LNHNV, CDR2 YYDKDF, per germline (reference sequence). V was pared by 8 bases and J by 0 bases, with 7 bases between. The DNA for the CDR3 is TGTGCCACCCGACGGACGAACACCGGGGAGCTGTTTTTT. Residues: CATRRTNTGELFF.

V and J are TRBV11-2 and TRBJ2-7, with 8 positions matching TRBD1. Germline trimming cut 5 bases from V and 4 bases from J; bases unmatched to any gene: 13. The CDR3 length is 16 residues. Germline-derived CDR1 and CDR2 are SGHAT and FQNNGV. CDR3 region: CASSPPGQGSLYEQYF. CDR3 DNA: TGTGCCAGCAGCCCCCCAGGACAGGGTTCCCTTTACGAGCAGTACTTC. Looking up the rest from reference TRBV11-2 and TRBJ2-7 gives the full variable domain: EAGVAQSPRYKIIEKRQSVAFWCNPISGHATLYWYQQILGQGPKLLIQFQNNGVVDDSQLPKDRFSAERLKGVDSTLKIQPAKLEDSAVYLCASSPPGQGSLYEQYFGPGTRLTVT.

The chain recombines TRBV6-1 with TRBJ2-7, with 8 bases that match TRBD2. The CDR3 spans 17 residues. Germline lookup yields CDR1 MNHNS and CDR2 SASEGT. V was clipped by 0 bases and J by 4 bases; unmatched bases: 11. In DNA form, the CDR3 reads TGTGCCAGCAGTGAAGCTTATGTAGCGGGATTTCTTTACGAGCAGTACTTC. Translated, it gives CASSEAYVAGFLYEQYF.

The chain carries TRBV4-1 and TRBJ2-7, with D hard to call. The CDR3 is 14 amino acids. In germline, CDR1 is MGHRA, CDR2 YSYEKL. The V gene lost 5 bases and the J gene lost 4 bases, with 15 bases spanning the gap. For the CDR3, the DNA is TGCGCCAGCAGCTGGACGCCGCTGGGATACGAGCAGTACTTC. It codes for CASSWTPLGYEQYF.

This clone has a handful of counts. For the CDR3, the DNA is TGTGCCAGTAGTAGAACAGGGAACACCGGGGAGCTGTTTTTT. As protein: CASSRTGNTGELFF. The rearrangement uses TRBV19 and TRBJ2-2; tentatively, D is TRBD1 (5 bases). The germline V and J ends were trimmed by 4 bases and 1 base, with 7 bases remaining between them. Germline lookup yields CDR1 LNHDA and CDR2 SQIVND (reference sequence). There are 14 residues in the CDR3.

This clone was counted a single time. The gene calls are TRBV6-4 and TRBJ2-3; D perhaps matches TRBD2 (7 bases). Looked up from germline, CDR1 is MRHNA and CDR2 is SNTAGT. V lost 3 bases and J lost 2, with 9 bases in between. This CDR3 comprises 14 residues. CDR3 region: CASSEAGATDTQYF. As DNA, the CDR3 is TGTGCCAGCAGTGAGGCGGGGGCCACAGATACGCAGTATTTT.

The CDR3 region is CASSDPVRPYEQYF. The CDR3 DNA reads as TGTGCCAGCAGTGACCCTGTTCGCCCCTACGAGCAGTACTTC. The chain has TRBV6-5 and TRBJ2-7; D is undetermined. From germline, CDR1 is MNHEY and CDR2 SVGAGI. CDR3 length equals 14 residues. V was clipped by 5 bases and J by 2 bases, with 13 bases between them.

This chain links TRBV10-3 with TRBJ2-2; TRBD2 might be the D (7 bases). V was clipped by 11 bases and J by 3 bases, with 28 bases between them. CDR3 length: 18 amino acids. Germline CDR1 is ENHRY and CDR2 is SYGVKD. Here the CDR3 DNA reads TGTGCCTCCACGAAGGGGGTGTACCGGGGGGCCGACACCGGGGAGCTGTTTTTT. Amino acids: CASTKGVYRGADTGELFF.

The V call is TRBV21-1, the J call TRBJ1-5; TRBD1 is the table's D call and was not checked against the DNA. TRBV21-1 is a known pseudogene. The CDR3 is 13 residues long. The CDR3 DNA reads as TGTGCCAGCAACAGGGGGCCCGGGCAGCCCCAGCATTTT. This translates into CASNRGPGQPQHF.

The chain joins TRBV30 to TRBJ2-1; TRBD1 is a possible D gene (6 bases). Deletions cut 6 bases from V and 0 bases from J, with 12 bases between. In germline, CDR1 is GTSNPN, CDR2 SVGIG (reference sequence). The length of the CDR3 is 14 residues. In DNA, the CDR3 is TGTGCCTGTCAACAGGGCAGCTCCTACAATGAGCAGTTCTTC. It yields the protein CACQQGSSYNEQFF.

The chain joins TRBV4-1 to TRBJ2-2; D ambiguous. Germline lookup yields CDR1 MGHRA and CDR2 YSYEKL. The ends were cut back, 2 bases at V and 6 bases at J, with 10 bases in the middle. The CDR3 runs to 14 residues. The CDR3 protein is CASSQPSPAGELFF. The CDR3 DNA is TGCGCCAGCAGCCAACCTAGTCCGGCCGGGGAGCTGTTTTTT.